This record concerns one TCR beta chain sequence. In this sample, this clone turned up once. The target of this receptor is not known. Base qualities were left out, and no much larger clone turns up one base away. These data belong to a study of blood T cell repertoires in COVID-19 (dated by TCRdb to 2020 to 2021). Regarding the complete study: Collaborator samples came from the United States, Italy and Spain and covered acute and convalescent phases of COVID-19. The prospective study material was composed of cDNA or gDNA derived from T cells, B-cell-depleted T cells, or PBMCs. Deeply sampled blood TCRbeta repertoires from subjects exposed to, actively infected with, or recovered from COVID-19 were included in the dataset. The repertoires were made available in a free public database intended to serve as a resource for research on the immune response to SARS-CoV-2. Samples came from the ongoing ImmuneRACE study (first 160 participants) plus 1,254 subjects from 6 global collaborators. A de-identified subject ID, COVID-19 status, age in years and sex were almost always included in the sample metadata. Where available, HLA class I and class II types were taken from metadata supplied by the sample provider and were not determined by assay-based typing.

Broad study findings and their caveats: The amount of clinical and demographic metadata varied by source and participant and was provided uncurated.

TCRbeta CDR3 regions were amplified from genomic DNA by means of the immunoSEQ Assay, a bias-controlled multiplex PCR. In the authors' own workflow: The number of nucleated cells in each sample was estimated by amplification of reference gene primers within the assay. Sequence reads were collapsed and filtered to measure the absolute abundance of every unique TCRbeta CDR3 rearrangement. Productive Simpson clonality was computed per sample as the square root of Simpson's diversity index over productive rearrangements. As stored in TCRdb, this immuneACCESS dataset retains in-frame rearrangements with V and J assigned. A fraction of the clones does not appear; measured against another copy, unresolved V genes explain less than half of the discrepancy, and the remainder lacks a known reason. V and J calls and clone size are copied from that table; D and trimming were computed from the DNA. The sample table contains 150,000 to 200,000 clones; only one count was recorded for about 82% of them. The ten largest clones capture around 9% of the sample.

Participants in the prospective study were aged about 18 to 95 years, lived in about two dozen United States geographic areas, and enrolled through a virtual design. In the prospective study, participants were assigned to cohorts based on the clinical history participants reported in a screening survey and a study questionnaire. Recovered participants in ImmuneRACE Cohort 3 were defined by two consecutive negative NP/OP PCR tests, clearance by a healthcare professional, or resolution of symptoms. In the prospective study, whole blood, serum and a nasopharyngeal or oropharyngeal swab were collected from each participant by mobile phlebotomists. Prospective study participants could optionally give additional blood draws and questionnaires over a 2-month period. Blood samples from the prospective study were shipped frozen or at room temperature prior to DNA extraction. Sequenced sample: PBMCs or T cells enriched from blood (not recorded which). This sequence was found in a woman aged 25 to 39 who had recovered from COVID-19.

The DNA sequence is as follows: TGTGCCAGCAGACTCGACAGGGGGGAGACCCAGTACTTC. It translates to CASRLDRGETQYF. Recombination linked TRBV2 to TRBJ2-5, with 9 central nucleotides matching TRBD1. The CDR3 numbers 13 residues from cysteine through phenylalanine. Only CDR3 DNA remains: 39 bases, in frame from the first base. CDR1 SNHLY and CDR2 FYNNEI are derived from the germline V gene. Germline trimming: 6 bases from V, 5 bases from J; junction bases outside gene matches: 4. This CDR3, with the reference TRBV2 and TRBJ2-5 proteins standing in past its ends, gives the full variable domain EPEVTQTPSHQVTQMGQEVILRCVPISNHLYFYWYRQILGQKVEFLVSFYNNEISEKSEIFDDQFSVERPDGSNFTLKIRSTKLEDSAMYFCASRLDRGETQYFGPGTRLLVL.